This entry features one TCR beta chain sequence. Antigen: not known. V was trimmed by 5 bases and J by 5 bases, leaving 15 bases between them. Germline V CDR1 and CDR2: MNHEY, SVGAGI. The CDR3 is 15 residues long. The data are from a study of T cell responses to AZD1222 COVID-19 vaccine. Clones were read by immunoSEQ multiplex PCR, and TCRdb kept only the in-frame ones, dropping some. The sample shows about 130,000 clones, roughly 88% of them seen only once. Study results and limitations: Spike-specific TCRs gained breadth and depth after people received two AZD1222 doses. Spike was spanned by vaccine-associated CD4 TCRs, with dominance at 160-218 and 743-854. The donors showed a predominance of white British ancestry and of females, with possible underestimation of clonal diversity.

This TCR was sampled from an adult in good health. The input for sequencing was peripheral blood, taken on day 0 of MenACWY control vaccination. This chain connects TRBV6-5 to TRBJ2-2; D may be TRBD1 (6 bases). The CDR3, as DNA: TGTGCCAGCAGTACCCGGACAGTAGGGACCGGGGAGCTGTTTTTT. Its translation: CASSTRTVGTGELFF.